This T cell receptor beta chain was recovered during a study of post-analysis software for immune sequencing data. Findings and limits, study-wide: Compared against controls, patients with multiple sclerosis displayed significantly lower normalized Chao1 diversity. When the samples were clustered directly with F measure, those that had been prepared in the same batch showed strong co-clustering. Controls showed lower frequencies than patients for five TRBV segments, and TRBV5-6, TRBV5-1 and TRBV20-1 were among these.

Trimming took 0 bases from V and 4 from J, leaving 13 bases between them. This CDR3 is built from 15 residues. Germline CDR1 reads SGDLS; CDR2 reads YYNGEE. As regards this clonotype: Its antigen is undetermined.

Researchers reported that TCR beta cDNA libraries carried unique molecular identifiers. From the PCR reads, TCRdb called clonotypes with MiXCR, one entry per CDR3 protein. The data show more than 500,000 distinct CDR3 sequences, 30% to 40% seen once. V gene TRBV9 combines with J gene TRBJ1-2, with D hard to call. This sequence was found in a girl under 18 with multiple sclerosis. Sequencing was carried out using blood. The CDR3 region has the DNA TGTGCCAGCAGCGTAGCTCGAGGAGAAGGCTATGGCTACACCTTC. Translation gives CASSVARGEGYGYTF.